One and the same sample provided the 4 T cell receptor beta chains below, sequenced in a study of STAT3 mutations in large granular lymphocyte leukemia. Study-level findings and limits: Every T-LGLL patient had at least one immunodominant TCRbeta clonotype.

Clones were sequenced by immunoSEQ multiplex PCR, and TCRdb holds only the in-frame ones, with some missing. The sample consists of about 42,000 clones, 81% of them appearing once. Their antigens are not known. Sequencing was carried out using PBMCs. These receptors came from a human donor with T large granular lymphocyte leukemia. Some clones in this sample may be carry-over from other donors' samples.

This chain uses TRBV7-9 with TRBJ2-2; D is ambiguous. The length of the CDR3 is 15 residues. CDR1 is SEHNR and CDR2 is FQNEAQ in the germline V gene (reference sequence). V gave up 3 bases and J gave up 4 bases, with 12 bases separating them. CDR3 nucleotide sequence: TGTGCCAGCAGCTTTGGACCCGTGGGCACCGGGGAGCTGTTTTTT. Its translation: CASSFGPVGTGELFF.

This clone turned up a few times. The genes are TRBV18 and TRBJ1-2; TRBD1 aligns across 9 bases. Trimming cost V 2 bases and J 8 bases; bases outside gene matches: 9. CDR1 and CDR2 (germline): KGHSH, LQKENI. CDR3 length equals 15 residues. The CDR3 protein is CASSPTPGQGRGYTF. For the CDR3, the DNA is TGTGCCAGCTCACCAACACCGGGACAGGGTCGGGGCTACACCTTC.

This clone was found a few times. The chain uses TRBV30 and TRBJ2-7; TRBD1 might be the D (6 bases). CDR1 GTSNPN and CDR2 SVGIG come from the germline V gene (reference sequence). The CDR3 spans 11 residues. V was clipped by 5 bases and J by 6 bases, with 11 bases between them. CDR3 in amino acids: CAWLRRGEQYF. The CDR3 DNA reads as TGTGCCTGGCTCCGCAGGGGCGAGCAGTACTTC.

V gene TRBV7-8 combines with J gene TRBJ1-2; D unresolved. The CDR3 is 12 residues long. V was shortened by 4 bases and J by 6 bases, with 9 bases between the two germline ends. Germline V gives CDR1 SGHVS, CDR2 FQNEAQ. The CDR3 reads CASSSGADGYTF. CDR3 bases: TGTGCCAGCAGCTCCGGAGCGGATGGCTACACCTTC.